A single sample gave rise to the 23 T cell receptor beta chains below, sequenced in a study of CD4 and CD8 cells across lung adenocarcinoma regions. Using its own MiXCR run on the PCR reads, TCRdb lists one record per CDR3 protein. The repertoire consists of thousands of distinct CDR3 sequences, with roughly 51% occurring once and the leading ten covering 20% to 25%. The specimen sequenced was CD4+ T cells from the margin of a lung tumor. The source of these receptors is a female donor with lung adenocarcinoma. The CD4 and CD8 labels of this study may be unreliable.

The chain has TRBV27 and TRBJ2-1; D is possibly TRBD1 (6 bases). The end of the DNA aligns better with TRBJ2-5, so the J call may be wrong. The length of the CDR3 is 13 residues. Germline loops: CDR1 MNHEY, CDR2 SMNVEV (reference sequence). The CDR3 loop is CASSGQLGETQYF. The CDR3 nucleotides are TGTGCCAGCAGTGGACAGTTGGGGGAGACCCAGTACTTC.

The chain couples TRBV6-1 to TRBJ2-4; D unclear. Trimming removed 4 bases from V and 13 bases from J, with 20 bases in between. Germline V gene lookup returns CDR1 MNHNS and CDR2 SASEGT. This CDR3 has 14 residues. CDR3 coding DNA: TGTGCCAGCAGTGTGGTTATGGGGTTAGATGAGCAGTACTTC. Its protein product is CASSVVMGLDEQYF.

By its share, this clonotype is medium-sized. V usage is TRBV6-1 and J usage is TRBJ2-1; TRBD2 aligns across 10 bases. The CDR3 has 18 amino acids. Germline V lookup: CDR1 MNHNS, CDR2 SASEGT. Trimming cost V 4 bases and J 0 bases; bases outside gene matches: 9. This CDR3 is CASSAASGGLSSYNEQFF. For the CDR3, the DNA is TGTGCCAGCAGTGCGGCTAGCGGGGGTCTTAGCTCCTACAATGAGCAGTTCTTC.

Regarding this clonotype: Germline and junction disagree at one end, which may indicate a read error. This chain links TRBV6-1 with TRBJ2-3; D possibly uses TRBD1 or TRBD2 (5 bases each). From germline, CDR1 is MNHNS and CDR2 SASEGT. CDR3 length: 13 residues. This CDR3 reads CARGRGRKDMQYF. In DNA, the CDR3 is TGTGCCAGGGGGCGAGGGCGCAAAGATATGCAGTATTTC.

By share, this clonotype ranks as large. The V gene is TRBV6-5, the J gene TRBJ2-1; D unresolved. This CDR3 region has 15 residues. The ends were cut back, 6 bases at V and 7 bases at J, with 19 bases in the middle. Germline V gene data show CDR1 as MNHEY and CDR2 as SVGAGI. DNA of the CDR3: TGTGCCAGCAGCTCTGGGTTTGGCGTAACTAATGAGCAGTTCTTC. This sequence encodes CASSSGFGVTNEQFF.

This clonotype was observed a few times. This chain connects TRBV6-1 to TRBJ1-1; D is unclear. The length of the CDR3 is 16 residues. V lost 8 bases, J lost 1 base, and 20 bases lay in between. Germline V gene lookup returns CDR1 MNHNS and CDR2 SASEGT. DNA of the CDR3: TGTGCCAGCCGCCCGGCAGGACTGGCGGGGAACACTGAAGCTTTCTTT. Its translation is CASRPAGLAGNTEAFF.

CDR3 amino acids: CASSEAVPGTANSPLHF. CDR3 bases: TGTGCCAGCAGTGAAGCAGTACCCGGGACAGCTAATTCACCCCTCCACTTT. This chain uses TRBV6-1 with TRBJ1-6; 7 positions agree with TRBD1. Germline CDR1 reads MNHNS; CDR2 reads SASEGT. The CDR3 covers 17 residues. The ends lost 0 bases at V and 6 bases at J; junction bases unmatched: 8.

The chain carries TRBV6-1 and TRBJ2-1; D perhaps matches TRBD2 (6 bases). The closer fit of TRBJ2-7 to the DNA end suggests the J call may be wrong. From germline, CDR1 is MNHNS and CDR2 SASEGT. This CDR3 spans 15 amino acids. In DNA, the CDR3 is TGTGCCAGCAGTGAACCCCTAGCGCCTCCCTACGAGCAGTACTTC. Amino acid sequence: CASSEPLAPPYEQYF.

This clonotype was seen only once. The chain is built from TRBV5-1 and TRBJ1-2, with 9 bases aligning to TRBD1. CDR3 length: 14 amino acids. The trim removed 3 bases at V and 5 bases at J, leaving 5 bases unmatched. Germline CDR1 reads SGHRS; CDR2 reads YFSETQ. The CDR3 bases are TGCGCCAGCAGCTGGCGACAGGGGGGGTATGGCTACACCTTC. It yields the protein CASSWRQGGYGYTF.

This clonotype was counted between two and nine times. The rearrangement links TRBV7-3 to TRBJ2-2; possible D gene TRBD1, 6 bases. Germline lookup yields CDR1 SGHTA and CDR2 FQGTGA. Between the trimmed V and J ends, which lost 6 bases and 4 bases, there was a span of 15 bases. This CDR3 is built from 15 residues. DNA for the CDR3: TGTGCCAGCAGTCGACAACAGGGTAGCACCGGGGAGCTGTTTTTT. It specifies CASSRQQGSTGELFF.

By proportion, this clonotype is large. This chain connects TRBV6-1 to TRBJ2-3; D might be TRBD1 (5 bases). CDR1 MNHNS and CDR2 SASEGT come from the germline V gene. Trimming took 7 bases from V and 5 from J, leaving 10 bases between them. The CDR3 runs to 12 residues. The CDR3 reads CASNQGIDTQYF. The CDR3 DNA is TGTGCCAGCAACCAGGGAATAGATACGCAGTATTTT.

Sample share makes this clonotype medium-sized. V usage is TRBV6-5 and J usage is TRBJ2-3; D perhaps matches TRBD2 (5 bases). With 0 bases removed from V and 4 bases from J, the gap between germline ends came to 14 bases. In germline, CDR1 is MNHEY, CDR2 SVGAGI. CDR3 size: 16 residues. CDR3 sequence (DNA): TGTGCCAGCAGTTACTCGATCGCCGGGCGGGCAGATACGCAGTATTTT. Protein: CASSYSIAGRADTQYF.

The chain recombines TRBV5-1 with TRBJ2-5; D perhaps matches TRBD1 (7 bases). V gave up 0 bases and J gave up 3 bases, with 21 bases separating them. Germline CDR1 SGHRS, CDR2 YFSETQ. CDR3 length: 18 amino acids. This chain's CDR3 is CASSLVSLIGGTEETQYF. DNA for the CDR3: TGCGCCAGCAGCTTGGTTTCCTTAATTGGGGGGACAGAAGAGACCCAGTACTTC.

The rearrangement links TRBV25-1 to TRBJ1-1; no reliable D call. The germline gives CDR1 MGHDK, CDR2 SYGVNS. Trimming pared 7 bases from V and 1 base from J, leaving 7 bases between. The CDR3 covers 12 residues. This CDR3 reads CASTPGNTEAFF. The CDR3 DNA follows: TGTGCCAGCACGCCGGGGAACACTGAAGCTTTCTTT.

The chain couples TRBV9 to TRBJ2-1; 9 nucleotides line up with TRBD2. Per germline, CDR1 SGDLS and CDR2 YYNGEE. This CDR3 contains 17 residues. The J segment lost 8 bases and the V segment lost 0 bases, leaving 12 bases of the junction unmatched. CDR3 in amino acids: CASSVGPSGKGGDEQFF. For the CDR3, the DNA is TGTGCCAGCAGCGTAGGGCCTAGCGGGAAAGGGGGGGATGAGCAGTTCTTC.

V and J are TRBV6-1 and TRBJ1-1; no clear D gene. Germline V CDR1 and CDR2: MNHNS, SASEGT. Between the trimmed V and J ends, which lost 6 bases and 1 base, there was a span of 9 bases. CDR3 length equals 13 residues. In nucleotides, the CDR3 is TGTGCCAGCAGCCGGACGGAGAACACTGAAGCTTTCTTT. It yields the protein CASSRTENTEAFF.

In its sample, this clonotype is medium-sized (0.01 to 0.1%). A read error may explain this, as a much larger clone is one base away. This chain uses TRBV6-1 with TRBJ2-1; perhaps TRBD2 as D (5 bases). Trimming left V 1 base short and J 13 bases short, with 23 bases between. The CDR3 length is 16 residues. From germline, CDR1 is MNHNS and CDR2 SASEGT. This CDR3 is CASSEGGTANRAGQFF. The CDR3 DNA reads as TGTGCCAGCAGTGAAGGGGGAACAGCTAATCGGGCGGGCCAGTTCTTC.

This clonotype is judged medium-sized (0.01 to 0.1%). This rearrangement joins TRBV6-5 to TRBJ1-4; TRBD1 agrees at 7 bases. This CDR3 is built from 14 residues. Per germline, CDR1 MNHEY and CDR2 SVGAGI. V shed 5 bases, J shed 13 bases, and the junction held 13 bases outside the gene matches. The CDR3 loop reads CASSLGTDSGRLFF. Here the CDR3 DNA reads TGTGCCAGCAGTCTCGGGACAGATAGCGGGCGACTGTTTTTT.

By frequency in the sample, this clonotype is large. The chain links TRBV6-5 to TRBJ2-5; D uncertain. Germline CDR1 and CDR2: MNHEY and SVGAGI. The CDR3 covers 14 residues. V was cut by 6 bases and J by 2 bases, with 13 bases left in between. For the CDR3, the DNA is TGTGCCAGCAGCGCCTCGTTGTGGCAAGAGACCCAGTACTTC. This sequence encodes CASSASLWQETQYF.

J is TRBJ2-5 and V is TRBV6-4, with D possibly matching TRBD2 (6 bases). This CDR3 has 16 residues. The V gene's germline CDR1 is MRHNA and CDR2 SNTAGT. V was trimmed by 5 bases and J by 11 bases, leaving 27 bases between them. The CDR3 region has the DNA TGTGCCAGCAGTCTCACAGGACTATCTGACGCCAATGAGCAGTACTTC. Translation: CASSLTGLSDANEQYF.

The rearrangement links TRBV27 to TRBJ2-5, with D perhaps matching TRBD1 (6 bases). Trimming took off 2 bases at V and 5 bases at J, with 18 bases between the two ends. The CDR3 is made up of 16 amino acids. The germline gives CDR1 MNHEY, CDR2 SMNVEV (reference sequence). CDR3 nucleotides: TGTGCCAGCAGTTTACCCCGGGACACCCTCCCGGAGACCCAGTACTTC. The encoded protein is CASSLPRDTLPETQYF.

This clonotype was detected a few times. The chain has TRBV7-2 and TRBJ2-1, with TRBD2 identical over 8 bases. The J call may be faulty, since TRBJ2-7 better matches the DNA end. This CDR3 spans 15 amino acids. Germline CDR1 reads SGHTA; CDR2 reads FQGNSA. The CDR3 is CASSLGTSTYNEQYF. The DNA for the CDR3 is TGTGCCAGCAGCTTAGGGACTAGCACCTACAATGAGCAGTACTTC.

V and J are TRBV6-1 and TRBJ2-1; unclear D gene. V was clipped by 6 bases and J by 0 bases, with 15 bases between them. Germline CDR1 reads MNHNS; CDR2 reads SASEGT. The CDR3 loop spans 16 amino acids. The CDR3 loop is CASSPRFGNSYNEQFF. The CDR3 DNA reads as TGTGCCAGCAGCCCCCGATTTGGGAACTCCTACAATGAGCAGTTCTTC.